The text below deals with one T cell receptor (beta chain). This record comes from a study of CD8+ T cells in alopecia areata. Germline V lookup: CDR1 SEHNR, CDR2 FQNEAQ (reference sequence). There are 13 residues in the CDR3. V was shortened by 3 bases and J by 1 base, with 6 bases between the two germline ends. Treatment reported: oral pan-JAK inhibitor, 5-10 mg twice daily. After isolation, RNA underwent reverse transcription to generate cDNA as the sequencing template. Libraries were prepared by immunoSEQ multiplex PCR; TCRdb keeps only in-frame clonotypes and omits some of them. This sample has under 200,000 clones, with approximately 62% found just once.

Specimen: CD4+ T cells sorted from blood, collected at week 24, from a patient treated with tofacitinib. The chain combines TRBV7-9 with TRBJ2-5; D is unclear. The clonotype originates from a human donor with alopecia areata. This CDR3 reads CASSFDTQETQYF. DNA for the CDR3: TGTGCCAGCAGCTTCGACACCCAAGAGACCCAGTACTTC.